What follows are 21 T cell receptor beta chains derived from one specimen sequenced in a study of cytomegalovirus exposure and HLA in healthy donors. PCR used 60 Vbeta primers and 13 Jbeta primers. The table came from immunoSEQ multiplex PCR; TCRdb's copy has only in-frame clones and leaves some out. The sample comprises roughly 140,000 clones, 55% to 70% of which are singletons, and approximately 2.9% rests with the top ten. The sample consisted of PBMCs. The receptors shown here come from a woman aged 25 to 45 in good health and CMV-seropositive.

The chain couples TRBV6-6 to TRBJ2-5, with D perhaps matching TRBD1 (5 bases). The V end was cut by 0 bases, the J end by 4 bases, with 12 bases between. CDR1 is MNHNY and CDR2 is SVGAGI in the germline V gene (reference sequence). The CDR3 sequence is 15 residues long. The CDR3 DNA is TGTGCCAGCAGTTACTCACAAGGGGCCCGAGAGACCCAGTACTTC. It translates to CASSYSQGARETQYF.

The chain is built from TRBV5-1 and TRBJ1-1; possible D gene TRBD1, 6 bases. From germline, CDR1 is SGHRS and CDR2 YFSETQ. V lost 4 bases and J lost 2, with 9 bases in between. The CDR3 runs to 13 residues. The CDR3 DNA reads TGCGCCAGCAGCCAACAGGGTAACACTGAAGCTTTCTTT. Its protein is CASSQQGNTEAFF.

The gene calls are TRBV15 and TRBJ2-3, with 7 positions matching TRBD1. The junction had 14 bases not matched to a gene; V was cut back by 1 base and J by 1 base. Per the germline V gene, CDR1 is LNHNV and CDR2 is YYDKDF (reference sequence). The CDR3 runs to 19 residues. CDR3: CATSRVRRVQGTGTDTQYF. The CDR3 DNA is TGTGCCACCAGCAGAGTACGTAGGGTTCAAGGGACAGGCACAGATACGCAGTATTTT.

This clone was counted only a few times. This chain uses TRBV6-6 with TRBJ1-2; TRBD1 agrees at 7 bases. In germline, CDR1 is MNHNY, CDR2 SVGAGI (reference sequence). The V and J ends lost 5 bases and 5 bases, in that order; junction bases with no gene match: 8. This CDR3 has 14 residues. The CDR3 sequence is CASSPGGTAYGYTF. Here the CDR3 DNA reads TGTGCCAGCAGTCCGGGGGGGACAGCTTATGGCTACACCTTC.

The rearrangement links TRBV2 to TRBJ1-2; D is unclear. Per the germline V gene, CDR1 is SNHLY and CDR2 is FYNNEI. The length of the CDR3 is 13 residues. Between the trimmed V and J ends, which lost 4 bases and 6 bases, there was a span of 12 bases. CDR3 sequence (DNA): TGTGCCAGCAGTGGGCGGGTACTCCATGGCTACACCTTC. Its translation: CASSGRVLHGYTF.

This clone was recorded at least ten times. This chain connects TRBV19 to TRBJ1-1; D may be TRBD1 (6 bases). The CDR3 spans 14 residues. Germline assignment: CDR1 LNHDA and CDR2 SQIVND (reference sequence). Deletions cut 7 bases from V and 4 bases from J, with 16 bases between. The DNA of the CDR3 is TGTGCCAGTATCGGACAGCTTTTGAGCACTGAAGCTTTCTTT. It encodes CASIGQLLSTEAFF. Variable domain in full (rest from reference TRBV19 and TRBJ1-1): DGGITQSPKYLFRKEGQNVTLSCEQNLNHDAMYWYRQDPGQGLRLIYYSQIVNDFQKGDIAEGYSVSREKKESFPLTVTSAQKNPTAFYLCASIGQLLSTEAFFGQGTRLTVV.

This chain links TRBV5-6 with TRBJ1-2, with no clear D. Germline V gives CDR1 SGHDT, CDR2 YYEEEE. The CDR3 sequence is 12 residues long. Trimming removed 4 bases at V and 11 bases at J, with 15 bases between. CDR3 region: CASSPGSIGYTF. CDR3 sequence (DNA): TGTGCCAGCAGCCCGGGTAGTATTGGGTACACCTTC.

V is TRBV5-1 and J is TRBJ2-7; 10 nucleotides align to TRBD1. The CDR3 is 19 residues long. Germline loops: CDR1 SGHRS, CDR2 YFSETQ. The V gene end was trimmed by 2 bases and the J gene end by 2 bases; junction bases not matched to a gene: 16. This chain's CDR3 is CASSFGPGQGFFPAYEQYF. CDR3 nucleotides: TGCGCCAGCAGCTTCGGACCGGGACAGGGGTTTTTCCCAGCCTACGAGCAGTACTTC.

The count of this clone is one. The chain joins TRBV29-1 to TRBJ2-1; no clear D. Germline V CDR1 and CDR2: SQVTM, ANQGSEA. CDR3 length: 11 amino acids. The ends were cut back, 4 bases at V and 5 bases at J, with 6 bases in the middle. CDR3 coding DNA: TGCAGCGTTGCACTTCACAATGAGCAGTTCTTC. It codes for CSVALHNEQFF.

This clone was seen more than once but under ten times. J is TRBJ2-1 and V is TRBV27; D is undetermined. Germline V CDR1 and CDR2: MNHEY, SMNVEV (reference sequence). CDR3 length: 13 amino acids. Deletions cut 5 bases from V and 5 bases from J, with 10 bases between. CDR3 sequence reads: CASSPIFHNEQFF. For the CDR3, the DNA is TGTGCCAGCAGTCCCATTTTCCACAATGAGCAGTTCTTC.

This CDR3 is CASSLSLTDTQYF. In DNA, the CDR3 is TGTGCCAGCAGCTTGTCCCTCACAGATACGCAGTATTTT. V usage is TRBV5-6 and J usage is TRBJ2-3; D ambiguous. Per germline, CDR1 SGHDT and CDR2 YYEEEE. V lost 1 base to trimming and J lost 2 bases, with 5 bases between them. CDR3 length: 13 residues.

The CDR3 DNA reads as TGCAGCCCGGCCCTAAGAAGAGACAGTGAGCAGTTCTTC. Amino acids: CSPALRRDSEQFF. This rearrangement joins TRBV29-1 to TRBJ2-1; TRBD1 is a possible D gene (5 bases). Trimming removed 8 bases at V and 9 bases at J, with 20 bases between. This CDR3 is 13 amino acids long. The germline gives CDR1 SQVTM, CDR2 ANQGSEA.

V usage is TRBV19 and J usage is TRBJ2-5; tentatively, D is TRBD1 (6 bases). The V end lost 7 bases, the J end lost 1 base, and 16 bases lay between the germline ends. CDR3 length: 15 amino acids. The germline gives CDR1 LNHDA, CDR2 SQIVND (reference sequence). CDR3 in DNA: TGTGCCAGTACCGACCCGGGACACGCCCAAGAGACCCAGTACTTC. It encodes CASTDPGHAQETQYF. The full variable domain, in which reference TRBV19 and TRBJ2-5 provide the parts outside the CDR3, is DGGITQSPKYLFRKEGQNVTLSCEQNLNHDAMYWYRQDPGQGLRLIYYSQIVNDFQKGDIAEGYSVSREKKESFPLTVTSAQKNPTAFYLCASTDPGHAQETQYFGPGTRLLVL.

J is TRBJ2-1 and V is TRBV27; possibly TRBD1 for D (7 bases). The germline V and J ends were trimmed by 2 bases and 10 bases, with 15 bases remaining between them. The length of the CDR3 is 14 residues. The germline V gene encodes CDR1 MNHEY and CDR2 SMNVEV (reference sequence). The CDR3 nucleotides are TGTGCCAGCAGTTTAATTCAGGGGGGAGGAGAGCAGTTCTTC. The encoded protein is CASSLIQGGGEQFF.

This rearrangement joins TRBV28 to TRBJ2-3; D is perhaps TRBD2 (6 bases). CDR1 MDHEN and CDR2 SYDVKM come from the germline V gene. CDR3 length equals 17 residues. V was clipped by 3 bases and J by 2 bases, with 18 bases between them. CDR3 bases: TGTGCCAGCAGTTTTCTCATTCGAAAGCGGGTCACAGATACGCAGTATTTT. Residues: CASSFLIRKRVTDTQYF.

The rearrangement uses TRBV5-6 and TRBJ1-1; tentatively, D is TRBD1 (5 bases). Germline V gene sequence: CDR1 SGHDT, CDR2 YYEEEE. V dropped 6 bases and J dropped 8 bases, with 23 bases sitting between them. CDR3 size: 15 residues. The CDR3 reads CASTETGRPGGEAFF. CDR3 DNA: TGTGCCAGCACCGAGACGGGACGGCCCGGGGGAGAAGCTTTCTTT.

The rearrangement uses TRBV4-1 and TRBJ1-2; 7 bases are shared with TRBD1. This CDR3 contains 16 residues. CDR1 is MGHRA, CDR2 YSYEKL, per germline. V trimming: 4 bases; J trimming: 0 bases; junction bases outside the gene matches: 8. CDR3 bases: TGCGCCAGCAGCCCAACGGGGACAGAGGCTAACTATGGCTACACCTTC. This sequence encodes CASSPTGTEANYGYTF.

This clone showed up just a few times. V usage is TRBV4-2 and J usage is TRBJ2-7; TRBD1 is a possible D gene (5 bases). CDR1 and CDR2 (germline): LGHNA, YNFKEQ. This CDR3 comprises 17 residues. Trimming shortened V by 0 bases and J by 4 bases, and 19 bases separated the two germline ends. The CDR3 region is CASSQENTGLGVYEQYF. The CDR3 region has the DNA TGTGCCAGCAGCCAAGAGAACACAGGTCTCGGTGTATACGAGCAGTACTTC.

This clone appeared once. The chain links TRBV2 to TRBJ1-6; no reliable D call. The length of the CDR3 is 14 residues. Germline-derived CDR1 and CDR2 are SNHLY and FYNNEI. Trimming shortened V by 2 bases and J by 7 bases, and 9 bases separated the two germline ends. The chain's CDR3 is CASSETRSNSPLHF. The CDR3 coding sequence is TGTGCCAGCAGTGAAACCCGGTCAAATTCACCCCTCCACTTT. The full variable domain, with the rest looked up from reference TRBV2 and TRBJ1-6, is EPEVTQTPSHQVTQMGQEVILRCVPISNHLYFYWYRQILGQKVEFLVSFYNNEISEKSEIFDDQFSVERPDGSNFTLKIRSTKLEDSAMYFCASSETRSNSPLHFGNGTRLTVT.

This CDR3 is CASSTGSSPLHF. CDR3 sequence (DNA): TGTGCCAGTAGTACGGGGAGCTCACCCCTCCACTTT. V and J are TRBV19 and TRBJ1-6; D is uncertain. Germline V gives CDR1 LNHDA, CDR2 SQIVND (reference sequence). V was pared by 4 bases and J by 10 bases, with 8 bases between. The CDR3 is 12 amino acids.

J is TRBJ2-7 and V is TRBV7-9, with 11 bases aligning to TRBD2. Germline assignment: CDR1 SEHNR and CDR2 FQNEAQ (reference sequence). V gave up 2 bases and J gave up 2 bases; unmatched junction bases: 8. This CDR3 is built from 17 residues. The CDR3 DNA reads as TGTGCCAGCAGCTTAAATTTGGGACTAGCGGACACCTACGAGCAGTACTTC. Encoded protein: CASSLNLGLADTYEQYF.